This T cell receptor beta chain originates from a study of OX40 agonist ivuxolimab in advanced cancers. About the study: Every patient in dose escalation had hepatocellular carcinoma, melanoma, renal cell or head and neck cancer. More than 35% of patients had received prior checkpoint inhibitor therapy.

This CDR3 spans 17 amino acids. Germline-derived CDR1 and CDR2 are SGDLS and YYNGEE. The V and J ends lost 4 bases and 0 bases respectively, with 19 bases between them. Libraries were prepared by immunoSEQ multiplex PCR; TCRdb keeps only in-frame clonotypes and omits some of them. The sample comprises tens of thousands of clones, around 90% of which are singletons, and roughly 0.26% rests with the top ten. A remark on this clone: Its antigen is not identified.

Findings of the study overall: Averaged across samples, CD8+ T cells carried more expanded clones than CD4+ did.

The chain couples TRBV9 to TRBJ1-2, with D maybe TRBD1 (5 bases). Sample: CD4+ or CD8+ T cells sorted from blood, taken in a trial of the OX40 agonist ivuxolimab. The TCR was taken from an adult with an advanced solid tumor such as melanoma, head and neck, liver or kidney cancer. The DNA for the CDR3 is TGTGCCAGCAGCACCCGATGGGGGACCCCAGCTAACTATGGCTACACCTTC. The encoded protein is CASSTRWGTPANYGYTF.